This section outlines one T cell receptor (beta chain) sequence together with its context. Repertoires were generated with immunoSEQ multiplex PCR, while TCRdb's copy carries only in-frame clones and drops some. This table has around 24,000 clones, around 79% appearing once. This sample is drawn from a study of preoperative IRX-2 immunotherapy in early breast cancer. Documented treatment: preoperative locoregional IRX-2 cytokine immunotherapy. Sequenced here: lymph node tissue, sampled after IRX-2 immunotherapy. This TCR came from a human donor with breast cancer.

The CDR3 sequence: CASSYRTEYEQYF. CDR3 sequence (DNA): TGTGCCAGCAGTTACAGGACGGAGTACGAGCAGTACTTC. The chain couples TRBV6-8 to TRBJ2-7; D remains ambiguous. Germline V gene data show CDR1 as MNHGY and CDR2 as SAAAGT. The germline V and J ends were trimmed by 2 bases and 4 bases, with 9 bases remaining between them. The CDR3 loop spans 13 amino acids.